This T cell receptor beta chain emerged from a study of blood T cell repertoires in COVID-19. Clones were read by immunoSEQ multiplex PCR, and TCRdb kept only the in-frame ones, dropping some. The table has about 200,000 clones, roughly four fifths seen once; the top ten hold over 6.5%. Germline CDR1 is SQVTM and CDR2 is ANQGSEA. The CDR3 spans 13 residues. V dropped 5 bases and J dropped 5 bases, with 13 bases sitting between them. Each recovered donor of Cohort 3 presented with two negative PCRs, clearance, or symptom resolution. The receptor was isolated from a man in his forties or fifties who had recovered from COVID-19. The V and J genes are TRBV29-1 and TRBJ1-5; D unresolved. Sample: PBMCs or T cells enriched from blood (not recorded which). The CDR3 region is CSVNSGSHQPQHF. Here the CDR3 DNA reads TGCAGCGTTAATTCGGGGAGCCATCAGCCCCAGCATTTT.